This is a list of T cell receptor beta chains from one sample in a study of OX40 agonist ivuxolimab in advanced cancers. Assay: immunoSEQ multiplex PCR; the TCRdb copy retains only in-frame clones and omits some. The table lists about 52,000 clones, over 80% of them singletons. Source: CD4+ or CD8+ T cells sorted from blood, taken in a trial of the OX40 agonist ivuxolimab. The origin of the receptors is an adult with an advanced solid tumor such as melanoma, head and neck, liver or kidney cancer. Each CDR3 is given with its conserved first and last residue. Fields, in order: J gene, V gene, CDR3 protein.

j_gene: TRBJ1-5
v_gene: TRBV27
CDR3aa: CATGRLGQPQHF

j_gene: TRBJ1-6
v_gene: TRBV6-1
CDR3aa: CASSEGPPGASPLHF

j_gene: TRBJ2-3
v_gene: TRBV2
CDR3aa: CASSAESFTDTQYF

j_gene: TRBJ2-5
v_gene: TRBV5-6
CDR3aa: CASSLRYLETQYF

j_gene: TRBJ1-1
v_gene: TRBV28
CDR3aa: CASRGRRAFF

j_gene: TRBJ1-2
v_gene: TRBV2
CDR3aa: CAGAFRTAANYGYTF

j_gene: TRBJ2-1
v_gene: TRBV7-3
CDR3aa: CASSAGPGPANEQFF

j_gene: TRBJ2-1
v_gene: TRBV7-2
CDR3aa: CASTDLGKAGNEQFF

j_gene: TRBJ2-1
v_gene: TRBV2
CDR3aa: CASSTIGLAGYNEQFF

j_gene: TRBJ2-4
v_gene: TRBV11-2
CDR3aa: CASSSGQKNIQYF

j_gene: TRBJ1-2
v_gene: TRBV7-9
CDR3aa: CASSPQTGVANYGYTF

j_gene: TRBJ2-1
v_gene: TRBV21-1
CDR3aa: CASSRLGLPTYNEQFF

j_gene: TRBJ1-1
v_gene: TRBV18
CDR3aa: CASSPYIGAKNTEAFF

j_gene: TRBJ1-1
v_gene: TRBV5-1
CDR3aa: CASSSTGLNTEAFF

j_gene: TRBJ2-5
v_gene: TRBV5-8
CDR3aa: CASSLTGEGTQYF

j_gene: TRBJ2-7
v_gene: TRBV13
CDR3aa: CASSRTGFLYEQYF

j_gene: TRBJ1-2
v_gene: TRBV30
CDR3aa: CAWSVDSTGNYGYTF

j_gene: TRBJ2-3
v_gene: TRBV7-2
CDR3aa: CASSLGSYSGTDTQYF

j_gene: TRBJ2-3
v_gene: TRBV18
CDR3aa: CASSPNNPSTDTQYF

j_gene: TRBJ1-1
v_gene: TRBV10-3
CDR3aa: CAATADREAEAFF

j_gene: TRBJ2-3
v_gene: TRBV7-3
CDR3aa: CASSFDGGSDTQYF

j_gene: TRBJ2-5
v_gene: TRBV19
CDR3aa: CASSTLGYMKETQYF

j_gene: TRBJ1-5
v_gene: TRBV7-2
CDR3aa: CASSPQGLLYQPQHF

j_gene: TRBJ2-5
v_gene: TRBV6-5
CDR3aa: CASSYLGRPETQYF

j_gene: TRBJ2-1
v_gene: TRBV7-2
CDR3aa: CASSRAGGIPNNEQFF

j_gene: TRBJ2-3
v_gene: TRBV5-3
CDR3aa: CARSSVLDTDTQYF

j_gene: TRBJ1-3
v_gene: TRBV15
CDR3aa: CATSRRGSGNTIYF

j_gene: TRBJ2-6
v_gene: TRBV19
CDR3aa: CASSRNSGANVLTF

j_gene: TRBJ1-4
v_gene: TRBV7-9
CDR3aa: CASSLRGQGEKLFF

j_gene: TRBJ2-1
v_gene: TRBV2
CDR3aa: CASSDSLSYNEQFF

j_gene: TRBJ2-3
v_gene: TRBV27
CDR3aa: CASSLRDRGSPDTQYF

j_gene: TRBJ1-4
v_gene: TRBV30
CDR3aa: CAWRRTGSSEKLFF

j_gene: TRBJ2-1
v_gene: TRBV9
CDR3aa: CASSVVPDNSYNEQFF

j_gene: TRBJ2-7
v_gene: TRBV7-8
CDR3aa: CASSSTLDSGSGEQYF

j_gene: TRBJ2-6
v_gene: TRBV7-9
CDR3aa: CASSRRQFNSGANVLTF

j_gene: TRBJ1-1
v_gene: TRBV19
CDR3aa: CASSIGGGRTEAFF

j_gene: TRBJ1-4
v_gene: TRBV2
CDR3aa: CARTADLGEKLFF

j_gene: TRBJ1-1
v_gene: TRBV2
CDR3aa: CASSQGGTEAFF

j_gene: TRBJ1-4
v_gene: TRBV2
CDR3aa: CASSARQGAELEKLFF

j_gene: TRBJ1-1
v_gene: TRBV2
CDR3aa: CASTQEQTNTEAFF

j_gene: TRBJ1-1
v_gene: TRBV15
CDR3aa: CATWTPGPPLKDRGPNTEAFF

j_gene: TRBJ2-3
v_gene: TRBV7-8
CDR3aa: CASSLALAGVQDTQYF

j_gene: TRBJ2-3
v_gene: TRBV19
CDR3aa: CASSMWQSPTDTQYF

j_gene: TRBJ1-1
v_gene: TRBV5-6
CDR3aa: CASSLTQGTWAFF

j_gene: TRBJ1-4
v_gene: TRBV7-6
CDR3aa: CASSSSDLGGPPYNEKLFF

j_gene: TRBJ2-1
v_gene: TRBV9
CDR3aa: CASSVGRGGYNEQFF

j_gene: TRBJ1-3
v_gene: TRBV30
CDR3aa: CAWTRGTGNTIYF

j_gene: TRBJ2-7
v_gene: TRBV7-2
CDR3aa: CASSVAGTGTRQYF

j_gene: TRBJ1-1
v_gene: TRBV19
CDR3aa: CASVSIDSLNTEAFF

j_gene: TRBJ2-7
v_gene: TRBV5-4
CDR3aa: CASSFPGRDGYEQYF

j_gene: TRBJ1-6
v_gene: TRBV4-2
CDR3aa: CASSQDGTSSYNSPLHF

j_gene: TRBJ1-2
v_gene: TRBV29-1
CDR3aa: CSVEIVGMGQPNYGYTF

j_gene: TRBJ2-7
v_gene: TRBV2
CDR3aa: CASSFGQGVYEQYF

j_gene: TRBJ2-6
v_gene: TRBV18
CDR3aa: CASSENTGGSGANVLTF

j_gene: TRBJ2-3
v_gene: TRBV7-3
CDR3aa: CASSLGQGTDTQYF